The 10 T cell receptor beta chains below come from one sample, sequenced in a study of T cell repertoires in cytomegalovirus infection. Using its own MiXCR run on the reads, TCRdb lists one record per CDR3 protein. The table lists approximately 500,000 distinct CDR3 sequences, 15% to 20% of them singletons, with roughly 25% in the top ten. Input material: CD8+ T cells from PBMCs. The receptor source for this set is a human donor in good health (CMV status not recorded). Some clones in this sample may be carry-over from other donors' samples.

On this clonotype: Given a much more abundant clone one base away, this may be a read error. This sequence joins TRBV12-3 or TRBV12-4 and TRBJ1-1; D remains unclear. The germline V and J ends were trimmed by 4 bases and 11 bases, with 26 bases remaining between them. This CDR3 spans 16 amino acids. For the CDR3, the DNA is TGTGCCAGCAGTTCGCCTCCACGAACCGTCCCCAATGAGGCTTTCTTT. Translation: CASSSPPRTVPNEAFF.

The CDR3 DNA follows: TGTGCCAGCAGTTTATTTTATGAGACCCGGGGTGAAAAACTGTTTTTT. Translation gives CASSLFYETRGEKLFF. The chain couples TRBV27 to TRBJ1-4; unclear D gene. Germline CDR1 MNHEY, CDR2 SMNVEV (reference sequence). V was cut by 1 base and J by 7 bases, with 16 bases left in between. The CDR3 length is 16 residues.

This clonotype was counted many times. The chain combines TRBV14 with TRBJ2-7, with 9 bases fitting TRBD2. CDR1 is SGHDN and CDR2 is FVKESK in the germline V gene. The CDR3 is 17 residues long. With 3 bases clipped from V and 0 bases from J, the junction kept 9 bases outside the gene matches. This CDR3 reads CASSHSDSGRLSYEQYF. CDR3 coding DNA: TGTGCCAGCAGCCACTCTGACAGCGGGAGGCTCTCCTACGAGCAGTACTTC. Combining the CDR3 with reference TRBV14 and TRBJ2-7 gives the whole variable domain EAGVTQFPSHSVIEKGQTVTLRCDPISGHDNLYWYRRVMGKEIKFLLHFVKESKQDESGMPNNRFLAERTGGTYSTLKVQPAELEDSGVYFCASSHSDSGRLSYEQYFGPGTRLTVT.

This clonotype was seen at least ten times. J is TRBJ2-1 and V is TRBV7-8, with D uncertain. Trimming removed 2 bases from V and 7 bases from J, with 12 bases in between. This CDR3 contains 14 residues. Germline-derived CDR1 and CDR2 are SGHVS and FQNEAQ. The CDR3 DNA reads TGTGCCAGCAGCTTAAACCCCAACGGTAATGAGCAGTTCTTC. Its protein product is CASSLNPNGNEQFF.

The chain recombines TRBV5-7 with TRBJ2-5, with a possible D match to TRBD1 (5 bases). TRBV5-7 is an ORF, and what it does is uncertain. V was trimmed by 3 bases and J by 1 base, leaving 10 bases between them. CDR3 length: 14 amino acids. The CDR3 region has the DNA TGTGCCAGCAGCTGCCAGGGTACCCAAGAGACCCAGTACTTC. Its protein is CASSCQGTQETQYF.

This clonotype came up a few times. This chain uses TRBV12-3 or TRBV12-4 with TRBJ1-2; D perhaps matches TRBD1 (5 bases). The CDR3 totals 13 residues. Between the trimmed V and J ends, which lost 6 bases and 7 bases, there was a span of 15 bases. The CDR3 spells CASRAGGFSGYTF. DNA of the CDR3: TGTGCCAGCAGGGCGGGGGGGTTTAGTGGCTACACCTTC.

This clonotype occurred many times. V usage is TRBV7-8 and J usage is TRBJ2-1, with 9 nucleotides matching TRBD1. V shed 4 bases, J shed 7 bases, and the junction held 8 bases outside the gene matches. This CDR3 contains 15 residues. CDR1 and CDR2 from the germline V gene are SGHVS and FQNEAQ. CDR3 sequence reads: CASSSPGTGLNEQFF. The DNA for the CDR3 is TGTGCCAGCAGCTCCCCCGGGACAGGGTTGAATGAGCAGTTCTTC.

This chain connects TRBV6-2 or TRBV6-3 to TRBJ2-1; D is possibly TRBD1 (6 bases). Trimming cost V 7 bases and J 4 bases, with 11 bases left between them. The CDR3 has 13 residues. The germline V gene has CDR1 MNHEY and CDR2 SVGEGT. The CDR3 loop reads CASTDSWYNEQFF. CDR3 DNA: TGTGCCAGCACGGACAGTTGGTACAATGAGCAGTTCTTC.

This clonotype was counted between two and nine times. This chain uses TRBV12-3 or TRBV12-4 with TRBJ2-5, with 10 positions matching TRBD1. V gave up 6 bases and J gave up 0 bases; unmatched junction bases: 13. The CDR3 has 18 amino acids. DNA of the CDR3: TGTGCCAGCAGACCCGGGACAGGGGACCAGGCGTACCAAGAGACCCAGTACTTC. Its translation is CASRPGTGDQAYQETQYF.

This chain links TRBV3-1 with TRBJ1-4; possible D gene TRBD1, 6 bases. CDR1 is LGHDT and CDR2 is YNNKEL in the germline V gene (reference sequence). V was trimmed by 0 bases and J by 6 bases, leaving 17 bases between them. CDR3 length: 17 residues. CDR3 nucleotides: TGTGCCAGCAGCCAAGATAGAACAGGGAAGGAGTATGAAAAACTGTTTTTT. Its translation: CASSQDRTGKEYEKLFF. Full variable domain (missing parts from reference TRBV3-1 and TRBJ1-4): DTAVSQTPKYLVTQMGNDKSIKCEQNLGHDTMYWYKQDSKKFLKIMFSYNNKELIINETVPNRFSPKSPDKAHLNLHINSLELGDSAVYFCASSQDRTGKEYEKLFFGSGTQLSVL.